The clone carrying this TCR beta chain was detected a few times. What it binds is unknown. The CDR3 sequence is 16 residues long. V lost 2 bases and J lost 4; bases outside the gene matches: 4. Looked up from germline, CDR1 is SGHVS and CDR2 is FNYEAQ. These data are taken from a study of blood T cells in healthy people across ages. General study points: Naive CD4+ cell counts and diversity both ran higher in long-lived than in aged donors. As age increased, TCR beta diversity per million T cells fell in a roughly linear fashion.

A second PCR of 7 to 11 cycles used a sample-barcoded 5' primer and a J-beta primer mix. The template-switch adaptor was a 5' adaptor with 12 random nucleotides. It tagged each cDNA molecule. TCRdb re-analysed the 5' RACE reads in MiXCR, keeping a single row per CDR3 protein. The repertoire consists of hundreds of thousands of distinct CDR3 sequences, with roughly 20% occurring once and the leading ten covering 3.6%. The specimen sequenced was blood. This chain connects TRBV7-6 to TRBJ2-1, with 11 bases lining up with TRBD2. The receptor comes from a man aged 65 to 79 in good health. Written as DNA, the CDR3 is TGTGCCAGCAGCTTACCCCCTAGCGGGAGGTACAATGAGCAGTTCTTC. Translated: CASSLPPSGRYNEQFF. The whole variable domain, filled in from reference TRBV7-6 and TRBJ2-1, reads GAGVSQSPRYKVTKRGQDVALRCDPISGHVSLYWYRQALGQGPEFLTYFNYEAQQDKSGLPNDRFSAERPEGSISTLTIQRTEQRDSAMYRCASSLPPSGRYNEQFFGPGTRLTVL.